These 17 T cell receptor beta chains came from one sample sequenced in a study of blood T cells in healthy people across ages. A sample-barcoded 5' primer and a J-beta primer mix were used in a second PCR of about 6 to 12 cycles. MiXCR was run by TCRdb on the 5' RACE reads, yielding one entry per CDR3 protein. The sample records about 1.7 million distinct CDR3 sequences, 28% being singletons. Material for sequencing was blood. The receptor set was obtained from a woman aged 30 to 39 in good health.

The sample holds a few counts of this clonotype. V gene TRBV6-6 combines with J gene TRBJ2-1; 10 nucleotides match TRBD2. The CDR3 is made up of 14 amino acids. Germline CDR1 is MNHNY and CDR2 is SVGAGI (reference sequence). Trimming removed 2 bases from V and 9 bases from J; junction bases left unmatched: 4. This CDR3 reads CASSYLAGAGEQFF. CDR3 bases: TGTGCCAGCAGTTACCTAGCGGGAGCGGGTGAGCAGTTCTTC.

This clonotype was counted only a few times. The chain joins TRBV9 to TRBJ2-2, with 8 bases lining up with TRBD2. The CDR3 loop spans 19 amino acids. V was pared by 3 bases and J by 1 base, with 14 bases of the junction left unmatched. The germline CDR1 and CDR2 sequences are SGDLS and YYNGEE. CDR3 coding DNA: TGTGCCAGCAGCGCATCCGACGTGGCTAGCGGGTTGAACACCGGGGAGCTGTTTTTT. Its protein is CASSASDVASGLNTGELFF.

Remarks on this clonotype: No conserved phenylalanine or tryptophan ends this CDR3, so it is likely a read error. The rearrangement links TRBV5-1 to TRBJ2-5; D may be TRBD2 (6 bases). This CDR3 spans 14 amino acids. Looked up from germline, CDR1 is SGHRS and CDR2 is YFSETQ. V dropped 1 base and J dropped 5 bases, with 12 bases sitting between them. The CDR3 DNA follows: TGCGCCAGCAGCTTGTACGGGGGAGAGGAGACCCAGTACCTC. The encoded protein is CASSLYGGEETQYL.

The sample holds many counts of this clonotype. The chain has TRBV18 and TRBJ2-7, with 8 bases identical to TRBD1. The CDR3 is 16 amino acids. V lost 3 bases to trimming and J lost 0 bases; unmatched junction nucleotides: 7. Germline V gene lookup returns CDR1 KGHSH and CDR2 LQKENI. The CDR3 reads CASSPRGTGLSYEQYF. The CDR3 nucleotides read TGTGCCAGCTCACCGCGTGGGACAGGCCTCTCCTACGAGCAGTACTTC.

For this clonotype: Given a much more abundant clone one base away, this may be a read error. The chain links TRBV20-1 to TRBJ2-5; 8 bases fit TRBD2. The germline gives CDR1 DFQATT, CDR2 SNEGSKA (reference sequence). The CDR3 length is 13 residues. The CDR3 coding sequence is TGCAGTGCTATGCGGGGGGCGGGGGAGACCCACTACTTC. Protein product: CSAMRGAGETHYF.

This clonotype has only a few counts. The chain links TRBV5-1 to TRBJ2-4; tentatively, D is TRBD2 (5 bases). TRBJ2-7 matches the DNA end more closely, so the J call is doubtful. The CDR3 extends over 13 amino acids. In germline, CDR1 is SGHRS, CDR2 YFSETQ. The CDR3: CASSLSGSNEQYF. For the CDR3, the DNA is TGCGCCAGCAGCTTGTCGGGATCGAACGAGCAGTACTTC.

Only a few counts were recorded for this clonotype. The chain uses TRBV12-3 or TRBV12-4 and TRBJ1-1; possible D gene TRBD1, 5 bases. Trimming stripped 6 bases from V and 1 base from J, with 12 bases between. This CDR3 has 14 residues. This CDR3 reads CASSGTDANTEAFF. CDR3 DNA sequence: TGTGCCAGCAGCGGGACCGATGCGAACACTGAAGCTTTCTTT.

Regarding this clonotype: Possible read error: a much larger clone is one base away. The CDR3 protein is CAISDLPSLYNEQYF. CDR3 DNA: TGTGCCATCAGTGACTTACCTAGCCTGTACAATGAGCAGTACTTC. This rearrangement joins TRBV10-3 to TRBJ2-5, with D perhaps TRBD2 (5 bases). Germline CDR1 and CDR2: ENHRY and SYGVKD. The CDR3 loop spans 15 amino acids. Deletions cut 3 bases from V and 11 bases from J, with 22 bases between.

This clonotype was recorded once. The chain is built from TRBV5-1 and TRBJ1-1, with TRBD1 matching over 7 bases. V shed 4 bases, J shed 5 bases, and the junction held 11 bases outside the gene matches. The germline V gene has CDR1 SGHRS and CDR2 YFSETQ. This CDR3 has 15 residues. The CDR3 here is CASSVRQGGGTEAFF. Written as DNA, the CDR3 is TGCGCCAGCAGCGTAAGACAGGGTGGGGGGACTGAAGCTTTCTTT.

This clonotype came up a few times. This rearrangement joins TRBV20-1 to TRBJ2-5; 12 bases match TRBD2. The CDR3 covers 16 residues. Germline CDR1 DFQATT, CDR2 SNEGSKA (reference sequence). V was pared by 0 bases and J by 4 bases, with 6 bases of the junction left unmatched. CDR3 amino acids: CSARDLGLAGRETQYF. The CDR3 DNA sequence: TGCAGTGCTAGAGATCTCGGACTAGCGGGAAGAGAGACCCAGTACTTC.

This clonotype has a handful of counts. The chain is built from TRBV24-1 and TRBJ2-2, with D maybe TRBD1 (6 bases). Trimming took off 7 bases at V and 2 bases at J, with 10 bases between the two ends. The CDR3 is 14 amino acids. Germline V gene sequence: CDR1 KGHDR, CDR2 SFDVKD. This CDR3 reads CATRTGINTGELFF. Written as DNA, the CDR3 is TGTGCCACCAGGACAGGAATAAACACCGGGGAGCTGTTTTTT.

V usage is TRBV29-1 and J usage is TRBJ2-7; TRBD2 matches at 9 bases. Germline V gene lookup returns CDR1 SQVTM and CDR2 ANQGSEA. The CDR3 contains 12 residues. The J segment lost 6 bases and the V segment lost 5 bases, leaving 5 bases of the junction unmatched. CDR3 protein: CSVSGGRGEQYF. CDR3 nucleotides: TGCAGCGTTTCGGGCGGGAGGGGCGAGCAGTACTTC.

The chain uses TRBV13 and TRBJ2-3; 7 nucleotides agree with TRBD2. Germline CDR1 is PRHDT and CDR2 is FYEKMQ (reference sequence). V shed 7 bases, J shed 5 bases, and the junction held 12 bases outside the gene matches. The CDR3 consists of 15 residues. The CDR3 DNA sequence: TGTGCCAGCACCTATAGCGGGCGCCCCGGAGATACGCAGTATTTT. This codes for CASTYSGRPGDTQYF.

As for this clonotype: A much larger clone is a single base away; this may be a read error. This chain uses TRBV4-1 with TRBJ2-4, with D perhaps being TRBD1 or TRBD2 (5 bases each). Germline V CDR1 and CDR2: MGHRA, YSYEKL. The CDR3 totals 15 residues. CDR3 sequence: CVSSQEFGTLDIQYF. The CDR3 DNA reads as TGCGTCAGCAGCCAAGAATTTGGGACCCTCGACATTCAGTACTTC.

There are a few counts of this clonotype. V is TRBV25-1 and J is TRBJ2-7; D could derive from TRBD1 or TRBD2 (6 bases each). Germline CDR1 reads MGHDK; CDR2 reads SYGVNS. The CDR3 spans 15 residues. Trimming shortened V by 2 bases and J by 0 bases, and 11 bases separated the two germline ends. The CDR3 nucleotides read TGTGCCAGCAGTGAACTGGGGGGCCCCTCCTACGAGCAGTACTTC. Its translation: CASSELGGPSYEQYF.

This clonotype was seen a single time. This may arise from a read error, as a much more abundant clone is one base away. This sequence joins TRBV7-6 and TRBJ1-1; possible D gene TRBD1, 5 bases. The germline gives CDR1 SGHVS, CDR2 FNYEAQ. There are 15 residues in the CDR3. The CDR3 DNA sequence: TGTGCCGGCAGCTTAGGCGGGGGGTTAAACACTGAAGCTTTCTTT. Its translation is CAGSLGGGLNTEAFF.

As for this clonotype: This sequence may be a read error, since a much larger clone differs from it by one base. The chain employs TRBV7-2 and TRBJ2-7; 10 bases match TRBD2. The CDR3 totals 15 residues. Germline V gives CDR1 SGHTA, CDR2 FQGNSA. Trimming at V came to 0 bases and at J to 7 bases, leaving 6 bases not matched to a gene. CDR3 loop: CASSLAASGSAEQYF. The CDR3 nucleotides read TGTGCCAGCAGCTTAGCGGCTAGCGGGAGTGCTGAGCAGTACTTC. Using reference TRBV7-2 and TRBJ2-7 for the parts outside the CDR3, the full variable domain is GAGVSQSPSNKVTEKGKDVELRCDPISGHTALYWYRQSLGQGLEFLIYFQGNSAPDKSGLPSDRFSAERTGGSVSTLTIQRTQQEDSAVYLCASSLAASGSAEQYFGPGTRLTVT.